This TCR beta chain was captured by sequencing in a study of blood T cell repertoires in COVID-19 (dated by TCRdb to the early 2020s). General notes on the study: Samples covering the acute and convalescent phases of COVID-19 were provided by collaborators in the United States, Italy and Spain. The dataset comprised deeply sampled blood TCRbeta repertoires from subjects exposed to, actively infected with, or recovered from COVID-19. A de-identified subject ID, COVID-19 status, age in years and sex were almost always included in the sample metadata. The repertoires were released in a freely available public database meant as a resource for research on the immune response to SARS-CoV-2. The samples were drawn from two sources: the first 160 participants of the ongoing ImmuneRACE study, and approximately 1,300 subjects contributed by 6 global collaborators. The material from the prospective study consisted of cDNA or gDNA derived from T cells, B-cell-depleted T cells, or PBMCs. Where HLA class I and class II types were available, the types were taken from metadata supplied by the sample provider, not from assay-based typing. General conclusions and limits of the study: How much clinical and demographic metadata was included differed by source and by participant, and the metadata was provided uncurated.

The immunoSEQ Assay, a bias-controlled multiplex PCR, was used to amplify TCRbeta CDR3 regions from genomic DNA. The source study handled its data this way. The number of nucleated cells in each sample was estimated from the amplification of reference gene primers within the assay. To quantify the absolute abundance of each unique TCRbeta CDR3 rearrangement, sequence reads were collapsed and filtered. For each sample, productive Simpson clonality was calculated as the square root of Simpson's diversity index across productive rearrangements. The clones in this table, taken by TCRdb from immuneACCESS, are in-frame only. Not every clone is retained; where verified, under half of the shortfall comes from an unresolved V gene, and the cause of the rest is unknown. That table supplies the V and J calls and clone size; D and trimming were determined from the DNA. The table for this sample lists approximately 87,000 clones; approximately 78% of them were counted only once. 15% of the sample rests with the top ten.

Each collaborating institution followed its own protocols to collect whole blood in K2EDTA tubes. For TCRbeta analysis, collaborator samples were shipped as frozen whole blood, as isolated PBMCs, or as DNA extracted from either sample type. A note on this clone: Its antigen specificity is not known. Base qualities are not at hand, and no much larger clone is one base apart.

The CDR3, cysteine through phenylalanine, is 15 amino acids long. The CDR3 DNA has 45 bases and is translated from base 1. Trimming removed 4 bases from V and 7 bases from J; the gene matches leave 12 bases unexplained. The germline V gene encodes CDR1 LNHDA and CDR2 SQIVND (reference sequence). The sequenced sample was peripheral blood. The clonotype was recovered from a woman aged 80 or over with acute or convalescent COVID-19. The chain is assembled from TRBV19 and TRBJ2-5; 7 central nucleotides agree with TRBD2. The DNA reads TGTGCCAGTAGTACGAAATCGGGACTACTAGGGACCCAGTACTTC. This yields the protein CASSTKSGLLGTQYF.